This T cell receptor (beta chain) is from a study of T cells in Graves' hyperthyroidism and ophthalmopathy. Study results and caveats: Among thyroid clonotypes expanded above 0.001, most also appeared in blood.

Germline V gene lookup returns CDR1 SGHNT and CDR2 YENEEA. Trimming removed 5 bases from V and 5 bases from J; junction bases left unmatched: 8. The CDR3 loop spans 15 amino acids. Any symptoms of ophthalmopathy came after the first hyperthyroidism diagnosis, from which the blood sample dates. Using 10 ml of fresh peripheral blood, PBMCs were prepared. RNA transcripts were the template for amplifying TCR beta CDR3 regions. HTBI primers were used for first-round RT-PCR of the TCR CDR3. TCRdb re-analysed the multiplex PCR reads in MiXCR, keeping a single row per CDR3 protein. The profile shows about 720,000 distinct CDR3 sequences, 15% to 20% of them singletons. At least ten counts were recorded for this clonotype. What it recognizes is unknown.

The receptor was derived from a woman aged 45-65 years with Graves' hyperthyroidism that later progressed to Graves' ophthalmopathy. Sequencing was done on a sample of blood. V is TRBV11-3 and J is TRBJ2-3; 9 bases fit TRBD1. CDR3 DNA: TGTGCCAGCAGCAACGGGACAGGGTATGGAGATACGCAGTATTTT. Amino acid sequence: CASSNGTGYGDTQYF.